This T cell receptor (beta chain) was sequenced during a study of control samples from healthy donors and cancer patients. The repertoire was sequenced with immunoSEQ multiplex PCR; TCRdb's copy has only in-frame clones and lacks some. This sample has about 160,000 clones, with around 90% found just once. CDR1 SGHAT and CDR2 FQNNGV come from the germline V gene. This CDR3 is built from 15 residues. Trimming pared 1 base from V and 1 base from J, leaving 9 bases between. Material: blood. The gene calls are TRBV11-2 and TRBJ2-3; D might be TRBD1 (5 bases). This TCR came from a man younger than 40 in good health. In DNA, the CDR3 is TGTGCCAGCAGCTTAGGGGTGACAGGCACAGATACGCAGTATTTT. This sequence encodes CASSLGVTGTDTQYF.